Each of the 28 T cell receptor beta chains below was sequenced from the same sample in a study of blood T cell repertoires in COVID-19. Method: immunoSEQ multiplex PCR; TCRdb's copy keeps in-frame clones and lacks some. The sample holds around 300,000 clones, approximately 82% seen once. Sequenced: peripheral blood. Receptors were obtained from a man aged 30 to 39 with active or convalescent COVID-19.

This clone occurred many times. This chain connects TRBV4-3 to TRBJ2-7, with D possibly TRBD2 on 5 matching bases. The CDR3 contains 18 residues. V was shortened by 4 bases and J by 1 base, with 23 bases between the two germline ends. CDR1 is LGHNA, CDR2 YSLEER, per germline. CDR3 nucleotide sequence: TGCGCCAGCAGCCCTTTAAGATTCGAGGGATCATTTTCCTACGAGCAGTACTTC. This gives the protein CASSPLRFEGSFSYEQYF.

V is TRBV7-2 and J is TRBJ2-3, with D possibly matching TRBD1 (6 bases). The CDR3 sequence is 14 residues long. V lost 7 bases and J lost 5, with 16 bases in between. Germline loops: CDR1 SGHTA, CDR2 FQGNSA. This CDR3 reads CASIYEGVGDTQYF. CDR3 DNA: TGTGCCAGCATATACGAGGGGGTCGGAGATACGCAGTATTTT.

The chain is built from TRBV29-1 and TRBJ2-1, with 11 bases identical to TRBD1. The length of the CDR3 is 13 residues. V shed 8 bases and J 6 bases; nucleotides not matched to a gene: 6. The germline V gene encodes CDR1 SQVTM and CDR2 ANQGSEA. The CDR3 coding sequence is TGCAGCTTGAGGACAGGGGGCCTCAATGAGCAGTTCTTC. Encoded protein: CSLRTGGLNEQFF.

CDR3 sequence (DNA): TGTGCCAGCACGGGAGGGGTCCCCCTCTACGAGCAGTACTTC. It is translated as CASTGGVPLYEQYF. The gene calls are TRBV6-5 and TRBJ2-7, with 8 bases aligning to TRBD2. Germline V CDR1 and CDR2: MNHEY, SVGAGI. The CDR3 spans 14 residues. The V segment lost 7 bases and the J segment 3 bases; nucleotides outside the gene matches: 8.

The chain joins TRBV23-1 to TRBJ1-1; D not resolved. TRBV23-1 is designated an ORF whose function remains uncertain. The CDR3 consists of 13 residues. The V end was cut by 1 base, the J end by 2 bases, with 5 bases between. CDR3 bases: TGCGCCAGCAGTCAATGGCACAACACTGAAGCTTTCTTT. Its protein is CASSQWHNTEAFF.

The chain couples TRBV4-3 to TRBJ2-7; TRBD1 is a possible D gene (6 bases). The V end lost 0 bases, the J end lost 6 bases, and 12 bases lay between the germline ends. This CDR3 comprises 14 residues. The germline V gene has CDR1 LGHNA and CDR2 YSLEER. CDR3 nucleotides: TGCGCCAGCAGCCAAGAAATCAGGGGCCGCGAGCAGTACTTC. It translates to CASSQEIRGREQYF.

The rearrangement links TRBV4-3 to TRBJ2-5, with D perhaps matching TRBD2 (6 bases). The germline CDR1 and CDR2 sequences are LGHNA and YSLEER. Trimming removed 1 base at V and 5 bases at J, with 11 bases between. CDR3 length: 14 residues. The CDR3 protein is CASSQGRERETQYF. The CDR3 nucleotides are TGCGCCAGCAGCCAAGGGAGGGAGAGGGAGACCCAGTACTTC.

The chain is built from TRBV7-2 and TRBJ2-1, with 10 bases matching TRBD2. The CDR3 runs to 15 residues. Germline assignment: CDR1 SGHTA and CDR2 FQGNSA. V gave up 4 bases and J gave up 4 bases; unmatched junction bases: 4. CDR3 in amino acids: CASSWTSGAYNEQFF. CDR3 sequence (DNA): TGTGCCAGCAGCTGGACTAGCGGAGCGTACAATGAGCAGTTCTTC.

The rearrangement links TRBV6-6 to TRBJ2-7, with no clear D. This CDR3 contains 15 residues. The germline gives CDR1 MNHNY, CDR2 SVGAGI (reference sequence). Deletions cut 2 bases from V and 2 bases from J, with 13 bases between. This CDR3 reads CASSYGQLVTYEQYF. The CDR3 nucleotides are TGTGCCAGCAGTTACGGGCAATTAGTCACCTACGAGCAGTACTTC.

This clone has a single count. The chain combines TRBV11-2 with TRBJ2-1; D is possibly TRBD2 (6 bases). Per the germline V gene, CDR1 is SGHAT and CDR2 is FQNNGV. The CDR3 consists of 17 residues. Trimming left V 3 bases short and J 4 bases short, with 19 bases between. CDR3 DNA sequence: TGTGCCAGCAGCTTGGTGGACCTGGCGGACTATTACAATGAGCAGTTCTTC. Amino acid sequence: CASSLVDLADYYNEQFF.

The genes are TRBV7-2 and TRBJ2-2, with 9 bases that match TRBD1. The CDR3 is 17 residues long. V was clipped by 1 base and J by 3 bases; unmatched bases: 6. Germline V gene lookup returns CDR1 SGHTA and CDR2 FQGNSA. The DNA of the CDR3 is TGTGCCAGCAGCTTAGAGGGACAGGGCGGGGACACCGGGGAGCTGTTTTTT. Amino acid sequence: CASSLEGQGGDTGELFF.

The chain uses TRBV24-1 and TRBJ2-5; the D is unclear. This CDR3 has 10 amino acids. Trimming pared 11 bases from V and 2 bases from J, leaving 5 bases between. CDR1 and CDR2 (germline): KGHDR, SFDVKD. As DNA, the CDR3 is TGTGCCAGCCTACAAGAGACCCAGTACTTC. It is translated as CASLQETQYF.

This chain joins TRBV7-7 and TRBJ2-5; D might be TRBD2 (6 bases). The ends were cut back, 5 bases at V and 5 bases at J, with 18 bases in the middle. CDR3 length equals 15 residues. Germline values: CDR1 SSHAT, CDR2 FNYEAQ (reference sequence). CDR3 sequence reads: CASSLSTSERETQYF. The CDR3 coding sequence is TGTGCCAGCAGCCTATCGACTAGTGAGCGCGAGACCCAGTACTTC.

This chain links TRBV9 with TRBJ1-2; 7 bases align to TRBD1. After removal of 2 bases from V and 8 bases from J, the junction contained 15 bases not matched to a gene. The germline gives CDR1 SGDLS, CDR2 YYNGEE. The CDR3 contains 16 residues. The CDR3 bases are TGTGCCAGCAGCGTTTTGACAGGGTTGAGTAAGGGCGGCTACACCTTC. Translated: CASSVLTGLSKGGYTF.

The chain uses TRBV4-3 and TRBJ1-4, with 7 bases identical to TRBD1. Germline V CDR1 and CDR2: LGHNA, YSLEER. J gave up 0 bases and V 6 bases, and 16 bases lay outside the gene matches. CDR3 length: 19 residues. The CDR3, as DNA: TGCGCCAGCAGTCAAACTCTCCAGGGGGTGGTGGCAACTAATGAAAAACTGTTTTTT. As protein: CASSQTLQGVVATNEKLFF.

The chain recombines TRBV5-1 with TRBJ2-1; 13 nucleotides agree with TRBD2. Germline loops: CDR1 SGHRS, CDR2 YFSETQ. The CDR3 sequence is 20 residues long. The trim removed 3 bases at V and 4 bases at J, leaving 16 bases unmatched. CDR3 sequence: CASSSRAGLAGVGDYNEQFF. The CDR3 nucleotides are TGCGCCAGCAGCTCCAGAGCCGGACTAGCGGGAGTCGGGGATTACAATGAGCAGTTCTTC. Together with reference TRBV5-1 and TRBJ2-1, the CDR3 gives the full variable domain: KAGVTQTPRYLIKTRGQQVTLSCSPISGHRSVSWYQQTPGQGLQFLFEYFSETQRNKGNFPGRFSGRQFSNSRSEMNVSTLELGDSALYLCASSSRAGLAGVGDYNEQFFGPGTRLTVL.

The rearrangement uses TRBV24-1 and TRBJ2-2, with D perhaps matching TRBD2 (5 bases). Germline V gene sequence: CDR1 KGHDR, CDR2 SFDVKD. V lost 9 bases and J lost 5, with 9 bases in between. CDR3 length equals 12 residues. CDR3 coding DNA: TGTGCCACCGGCCCGGGGACCGGGGAGCTGTTTTTT. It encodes CATGPGTGELFF.

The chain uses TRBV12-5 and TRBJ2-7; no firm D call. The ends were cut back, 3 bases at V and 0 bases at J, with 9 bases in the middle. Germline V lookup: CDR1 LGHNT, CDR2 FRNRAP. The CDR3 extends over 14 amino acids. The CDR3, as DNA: TGTGCTAGTGGTTTCCTACCTAGCTCCTACGAGCAGTACTTC. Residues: CASGFLPSSYEQYF.

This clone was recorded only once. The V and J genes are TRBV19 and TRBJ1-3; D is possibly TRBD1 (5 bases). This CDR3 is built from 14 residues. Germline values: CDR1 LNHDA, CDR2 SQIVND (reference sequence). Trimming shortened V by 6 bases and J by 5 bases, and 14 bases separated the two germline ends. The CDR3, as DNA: TGTGCCAGTAGCGGAAGGGGCAGCCGAAACACCATATATTTT. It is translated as CASSGRGSRNTIYF.

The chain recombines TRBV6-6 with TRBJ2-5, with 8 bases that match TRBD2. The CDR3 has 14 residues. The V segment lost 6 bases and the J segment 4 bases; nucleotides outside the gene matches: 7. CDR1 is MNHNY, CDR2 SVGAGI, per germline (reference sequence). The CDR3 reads CASRGAGGGETQYF. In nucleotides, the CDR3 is TGTGCCAGCAGGGGCGCCGGGGGGGGAGAGACCCAGTACTTC.

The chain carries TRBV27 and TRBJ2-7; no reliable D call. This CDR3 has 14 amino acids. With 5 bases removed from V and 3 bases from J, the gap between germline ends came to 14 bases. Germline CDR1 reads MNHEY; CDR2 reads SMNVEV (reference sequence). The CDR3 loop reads CASSPRAPIYEQYF. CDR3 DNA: TGTGCCAGCAGTCCCCGCGCGCCGATCTACGAGCAGTACTTC.

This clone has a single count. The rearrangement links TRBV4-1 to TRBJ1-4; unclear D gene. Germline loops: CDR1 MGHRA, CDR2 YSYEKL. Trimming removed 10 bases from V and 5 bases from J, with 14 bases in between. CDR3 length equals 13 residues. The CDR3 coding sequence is TGCGCCACCCGAACTTCCGGGAATGAAAAACTGTTTTTT. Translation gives CATRTSGNEKLFF.

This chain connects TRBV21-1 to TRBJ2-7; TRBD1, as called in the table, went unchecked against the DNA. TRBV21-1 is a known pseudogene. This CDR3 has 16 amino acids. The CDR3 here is CASSLQGRADSYEQYF. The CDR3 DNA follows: TGTGCCAGCAGCCTCCAGGGCAGGGCCGACTCCTACGAGCAGTACTTC.

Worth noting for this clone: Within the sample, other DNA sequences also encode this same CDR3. CDR3 bases: TGTGCCAGCAGTCCTTACACCGGGGAGCTGTTTTTT. It translates to CASSPYTGELFF. V is TRBV28 and J is TRBJ2-2; D is unclear. The V end was cut by 5 bases, the J end by 3 bases, with 4 bases between. The CDR3 consists of 12 residues. CDR1 and CDR2 from the germline V gene are MDHEN and SYDVKM.

The CDR3 DNA reads TGCGCCAGCAGCGTACAGGGGTCTGACCTTTTTAACTATGGCTACACCTTC. The encoded protein is CASSVQGSDLFNYGYTF. V gene TRBV5-1 combines with J gene TRBJ1-2; 7 nucleotides line up with TRBD1. The CDR3 has 17 amino acids. The germline V gene has CDR1 SGHRS and CDR2 YFSETQ. The trim removed 4 bases at V and 1 base at J, leaving 13 bases unmatched.

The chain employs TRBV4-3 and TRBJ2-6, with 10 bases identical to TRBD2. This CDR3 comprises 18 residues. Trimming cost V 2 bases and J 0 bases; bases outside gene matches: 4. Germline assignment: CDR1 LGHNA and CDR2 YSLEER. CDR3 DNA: TGCGCCAGCAGCCAATATCTAGCGGGAGTCTCTGGGGCCAACGTCCTGACTTTC. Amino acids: CASSQYLAGVSGANVLTF.

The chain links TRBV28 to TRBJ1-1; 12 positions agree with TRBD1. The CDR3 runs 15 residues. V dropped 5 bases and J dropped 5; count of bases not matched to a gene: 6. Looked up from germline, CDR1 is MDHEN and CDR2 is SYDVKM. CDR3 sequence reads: CASSPWDRGLTEAFF. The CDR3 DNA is TGTGCCAGCAGTCCCTGGGACAGGGGGCTAACTGAAGCTTTCTTT.

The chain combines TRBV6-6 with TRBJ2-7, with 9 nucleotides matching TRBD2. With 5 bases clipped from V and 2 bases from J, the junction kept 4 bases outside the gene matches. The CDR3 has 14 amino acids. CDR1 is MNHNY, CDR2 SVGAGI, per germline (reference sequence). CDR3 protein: CASSPPSGTYEQYF. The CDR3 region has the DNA TGTGCCAGCAGTCCTCCTAGCGGGACCTACGAGCAGTACTTC.